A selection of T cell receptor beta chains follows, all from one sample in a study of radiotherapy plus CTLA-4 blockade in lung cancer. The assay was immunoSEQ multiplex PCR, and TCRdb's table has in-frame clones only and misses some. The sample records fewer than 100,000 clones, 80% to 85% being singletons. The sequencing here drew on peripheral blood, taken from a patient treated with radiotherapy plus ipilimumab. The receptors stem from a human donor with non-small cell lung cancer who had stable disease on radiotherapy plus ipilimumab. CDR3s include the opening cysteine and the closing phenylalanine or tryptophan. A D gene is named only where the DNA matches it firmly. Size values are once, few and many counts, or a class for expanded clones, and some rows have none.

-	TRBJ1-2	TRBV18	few	TGTGCCAGCTCACCGGGGACGGTGGATGGCTACACCTTC	CASSPGTVDGYTF
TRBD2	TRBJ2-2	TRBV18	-	TGTGCCAGCTCAGGGGCTAGCGGGAACACCGGGGAGCTGTTTTTT	CASSGASGNTGELFF
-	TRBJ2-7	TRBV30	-	TGTGCCTGGAGTGTACAAAACCTCTACGAGCAGTACTTC	CAWSVQNLYEQYF
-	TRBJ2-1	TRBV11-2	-	TGTGCCAGCAGCTTAGACGGCTACAATGAGCAGTTCTTC	CASSLDGYNEQFF
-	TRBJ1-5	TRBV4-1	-	TGCGCCAGCAGCCATCCCCGGGCCGTCAATCAGCCCCAGCATTTT	CASSHPRAVNQPQHF
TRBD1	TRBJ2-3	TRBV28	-	TGTGCCAGCAGTTTTCCCAGGACAGGGGCCCTGGCAGATACGCAGTATTTT	CASSFPRTGALADTQYF
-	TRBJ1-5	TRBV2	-	TGTGCCAGCCGATCAGGGCCTCCGGTAAATCAGCCCCAGCATTTT	CASRSGPPVNQPQHF
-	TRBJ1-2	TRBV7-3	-	TGTGCCAGCAGCCCCCAGTCGGGGAACTATGGCTACACCTTC	CASSPQSGNYGYTF
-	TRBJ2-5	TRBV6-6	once	TGTGCCAGCAACCCAGCAGGGAGACAAGAGACCCAGTACTTC	CASNPAGRQETQYF
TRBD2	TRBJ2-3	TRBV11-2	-	TGTGCCAGCACCCAAGCCCGACTAGCGGGAAACACAGATACGCAGTATTTT	CASTQARLAGNTDTQYF
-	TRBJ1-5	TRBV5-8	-	TGTGCCAGCAGCCCGGGCGGGCGCAGTCAGCCCCAGCATTTT	CASSPGGRSQPQHF
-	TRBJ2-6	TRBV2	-	TGTGCCAGCAGTCGGGACGCCTCCTCTGGGGCCAACGTCCTGACTTTC	CASSRDASSGANVLTF
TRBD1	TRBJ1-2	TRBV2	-	TGTGCCAGCAGTCAGGACAGGGTCGGCTACACCTTC	CASSQDRVGYTF
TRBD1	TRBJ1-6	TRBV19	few	TGTGCCAGTAGTACCCGGGACAGGGGTAATTCACCCCTCCACTTT	CASSTRDRGNSPLHF
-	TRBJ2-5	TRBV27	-	TGTGCCAGCAGCCGTAGCGGACTACAAGAGACCCAGTACTTC	CASSRSGLQETQYF
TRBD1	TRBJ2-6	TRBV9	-	TGTGCCTCGAAGGGACAGGGGTCTGGGGCCAACGTCCTGACTTTC	CASKGQGSGANVLTF
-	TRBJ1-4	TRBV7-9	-	TGTGCCTCGTCCCCCTTTCAGGGGCCTCCTAATGAAAAACTGTTTTTT	CASSPFQGPPNEKLFF
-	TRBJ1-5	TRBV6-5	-	TGTGCCAGCAGAATAGGTTTGACCCAGCATTTT	CASRIGLTQHF
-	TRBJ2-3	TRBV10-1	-	TGCGCCAGCAGTGAACGAGGGCCCCGGGCAGATACGCAGTATTTT	CASSERGPRADTQYF
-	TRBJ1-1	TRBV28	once	TGTGCCAGCAGGCCTAAATGGGGGGGAACGCTAACTGAAGCTTTCTTT	CASRPKWGGTLTEAFF
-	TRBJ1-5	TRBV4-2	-	TGTGCCAGCAGCCAAGACAGTACCAATCAGCCCCAGCATTTT	CASSQDSTNQPQHF
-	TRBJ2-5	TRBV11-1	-	TGTGCCAGCAGCTTAGCGCTGTTGGGGGGTGGACAAGAGACCCAGTACTTC	CASSLALLGGGQETQYF
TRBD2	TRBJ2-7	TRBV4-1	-	TGCGCCAGCAGCCCCATATCCCTCGGACTAGTGCCCTACGAGCAGTACTTC	CASSPISLGLVPYEQYF
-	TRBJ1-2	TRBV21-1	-	TGTGCCAGCAGCAAAGGATGTAGGGGGGAAGCTAACTATGGCTACACCTTC	CASSKGCRGEANYGYTF
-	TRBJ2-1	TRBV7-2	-	TGTGCCAGCAGCTTAGCCCCGGTAGCGAGATCTACAAGTGAGCAGTTCTTC	CASSLAPVARSTSEQFF
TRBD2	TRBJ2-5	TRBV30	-	TGTGCCTGGGGGATCGGACTAGCGGGAGGGCCGTACGAGACCCAGTACTTC	CAWGIGLAGGPYETQYF
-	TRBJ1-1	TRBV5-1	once	TGCGCCAGCAGCAGAGAGACGGTGAGGACTGAAGCTTTCTTT	CASSRETVRTEAFF
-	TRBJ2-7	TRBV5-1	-	TGCGCCAGCAGCTTGAGCGGGGAGCAGTACTTC	CASSLSGEQYF
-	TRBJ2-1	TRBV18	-	TGTGCCAGCTCACCACGCGACAAGGTGGAGGTCAATGAGCAGTTCTTC	CASSPRDKVEVNEQFF
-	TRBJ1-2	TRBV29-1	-	TGCAGCGTTGAGGTGGATCTCAACTATGGCTACACCTTC	CSVEVDLNYGYTF
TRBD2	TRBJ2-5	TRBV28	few	TGTGCCAGCAAAGCGGGGGGTAACCAAGAGACCCAGTACTTC	CASKAGGNQETQYF
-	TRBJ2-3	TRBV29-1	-	TGCAGCGTTGAGGAGGCAGATACGCAGTATTTT	CSVEEADTQYF
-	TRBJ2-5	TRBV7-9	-	TGTGCCAGCAGCTTAGGGGTGGGCCTTTGGGGCCAAGAGACCCAGTACTTC	CASSLGVGLWGQETQYF
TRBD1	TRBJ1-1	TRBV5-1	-	TGCGCCAGCGGACAGGGGTCCACTGAAGCTTTCTTT	CASGQGSTEAFF
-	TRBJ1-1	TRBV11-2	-	TGTGCCAGCAGCTTAGACCAGTTGAACACTGAAGCTTTCTTT	CASSLDQLNTEAFF
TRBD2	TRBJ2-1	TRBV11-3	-	TGTGCCAGCAGCTTAGTAGCGGGGTCGGTTAATGAGCAGTTCTTC	CASSLVAGSVNEQFF
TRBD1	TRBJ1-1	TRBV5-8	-	TGTGCCAGCAGCTTTGGACAGGGCTACACTGAAGCTTTCTTT	CASSFGQGYTEAFF
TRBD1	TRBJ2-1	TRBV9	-	TGTGCCAGCAGCCCTGGACAGGGTCAATCCTACAATGAGCAGTTCTTC	CASSPGQGQSYNEQFF
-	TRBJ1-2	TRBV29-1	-	TGCAGCGTTGAAGGAGGGGGATATGGCTACACCTTC	CSVEGGGYGYTF
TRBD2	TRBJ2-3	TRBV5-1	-	TGCGCCAGCAGCACCGGGACTAGTGAGTCAGATACGCAGTATTTT	CASSTGTSESDTQYF
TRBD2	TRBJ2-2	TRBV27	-	TGTGCCAGCAGGCTGACCCCAGCGGGGGCGAACACCGGGGAGCTGTTTTTT	CASRLTPAGANTGELFF
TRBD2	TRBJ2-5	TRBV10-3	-	TGTGCCATCAGCGGGACTAGCGGGAGGGCCGTGGAGACCCAGTACTTC	CAISGTSGRAVETQYF
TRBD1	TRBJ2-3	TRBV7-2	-	TGTGCCAGCAGTTCCGACAGGGATGGTCCAGATACGCAGTATTTT	CASSSDRDGPDTQYF
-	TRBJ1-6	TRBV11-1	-	TGTGCCAGCAGCGTAACTGGCAGCTCCTATAATTCACCCCTCCACTTT	CASSVTGSSYNSPLHF
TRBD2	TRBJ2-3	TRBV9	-	TGTGCCAGCAGCGTAGTGGTAGCGGGGGGCCCGGCGGGAGATACGCAGTATTTT	CASSVVVAGGPAGDTQYF
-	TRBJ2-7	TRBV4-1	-	TGCGCCAGCAGCCCCTCTGCCGGGACCTACGAGCAGTACTTC	CASSPSAGTYEQYF
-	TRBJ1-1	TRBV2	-	TGTGCCAGCAGTGAAGAGGGCAGGGGAGGAACTGAAGCTTTCTTT	CASSEEGRGGTEAFF
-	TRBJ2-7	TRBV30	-	TGTGCCTGGAGTCGCGGGACCTACGAGCAGTACTTC	CAWSRGTYEQYF
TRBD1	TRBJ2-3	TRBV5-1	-	TGCGCCAGCAGCTCGACAGGGGCCCCAGATACGCAGTATTTT	CASSSTGAPDTQYF
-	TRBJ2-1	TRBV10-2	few	TGCGCCAGCAGTGAACCTACTCCCAATGAGCAGTTCTTC	CASSEPTPNEQFF
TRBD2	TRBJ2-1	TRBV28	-	TGTGCCAGCAGTTTCCTAGCGGGAAGCTCCTACAATGAGCAGTTCTTC	CASSFLAGSSYNEQFF
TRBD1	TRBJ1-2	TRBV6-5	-	TGTGCCAGCAGTAAAATACAGGGGGGAGACTATGGCTACACCTTC	CASSKIQGGDYGYTF
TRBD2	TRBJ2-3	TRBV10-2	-	TGCGCCAGCAGTGGGGATGGACTAGCGGGGGCCAACACAGATACGCAGTATTTT	CASSGDGLAGANTDTQYF
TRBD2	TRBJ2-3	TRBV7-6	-	TGTGCCAGCAGCTTAACGACTAGCAGAAGCACAGATACGCAGTATTTT	CASSLTTSRSTDTQYF
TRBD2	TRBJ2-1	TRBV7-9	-	TGTGCCAGCAGCTTGACTAGCGGGAGTACGAATGAGCAGTTCTTC	CASSLTSGSTNEQFF